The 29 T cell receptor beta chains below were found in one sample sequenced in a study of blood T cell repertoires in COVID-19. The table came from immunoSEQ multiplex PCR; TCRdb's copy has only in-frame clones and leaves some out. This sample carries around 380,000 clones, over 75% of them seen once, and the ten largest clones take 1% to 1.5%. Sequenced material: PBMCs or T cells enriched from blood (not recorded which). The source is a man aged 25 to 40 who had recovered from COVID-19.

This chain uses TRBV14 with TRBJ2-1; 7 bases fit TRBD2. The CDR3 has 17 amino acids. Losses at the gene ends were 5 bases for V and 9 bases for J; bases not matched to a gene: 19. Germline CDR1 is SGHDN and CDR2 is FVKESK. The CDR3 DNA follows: TGTGCCAGCAGCGAAAGTGCCTTCCTGGGAGGGGACGGTGAGCAGTTCTTC. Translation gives CASSESAFLGGDGEQFF.

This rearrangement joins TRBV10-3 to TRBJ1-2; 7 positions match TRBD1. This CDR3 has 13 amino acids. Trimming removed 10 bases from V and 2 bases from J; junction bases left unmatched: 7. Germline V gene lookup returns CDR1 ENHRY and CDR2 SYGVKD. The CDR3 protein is CATEKQGNYGYTF. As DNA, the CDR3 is TGTGCCACCGAGAAACAGGGGAACTATGGCTACACCTTC.

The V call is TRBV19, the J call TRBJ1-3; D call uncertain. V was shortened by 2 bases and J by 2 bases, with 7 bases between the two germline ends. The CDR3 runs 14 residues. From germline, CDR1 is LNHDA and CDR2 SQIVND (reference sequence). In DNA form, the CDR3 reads TGTGCCAGTAGTATACAGTTACCTGGAAACACCATATATTTT. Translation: CASSIQLPGNTIYF. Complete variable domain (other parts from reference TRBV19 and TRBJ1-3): DGGITQSPKYLFRKEGQNVTLSCEQNLNHDAMYWYRQDPGQGLRLIYYSQIVNDFQKGDIAEGYSVSREKKESFPLTVTSAQKNPTAFYLCASSIQLPGNTIYFGEGSWLTVV.

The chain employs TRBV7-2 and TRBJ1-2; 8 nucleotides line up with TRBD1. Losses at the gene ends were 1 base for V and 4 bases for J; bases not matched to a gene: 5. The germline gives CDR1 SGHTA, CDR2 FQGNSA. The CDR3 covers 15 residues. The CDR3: CASSLGGGQVYGYTF. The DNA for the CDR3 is TGTGCCAGCAGCTTAGGGGGGGGACAGGTCTATGGCTACACCTTC.

In DNA, the CDR3 is TGTGCCAGCTCACCCGCTACGGGACAGGCGGGCTATGGCTACACCTTC. Residues: CASSPATGQAGYGYTF. This chain joins TRBV18 and TRBJ1-2, with 8 positions matching TRBD1. Germline V gives CDR1 KGHSH, CDR2 LQKENI. J lost 4 bases, V lost 3 bases, and 10 bases had no gene match. The CDR3 is 16 amino acids.

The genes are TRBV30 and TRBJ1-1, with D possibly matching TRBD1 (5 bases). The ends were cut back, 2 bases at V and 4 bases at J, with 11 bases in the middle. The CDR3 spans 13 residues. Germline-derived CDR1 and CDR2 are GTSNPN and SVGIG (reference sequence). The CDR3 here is CAWSYGRVTEAFF. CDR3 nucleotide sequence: TGTGCCTGGAGTTACGGCAGGGTCACTGAAGCTTTCTTT. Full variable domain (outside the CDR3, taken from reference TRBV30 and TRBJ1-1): SQTIHQWPATLVQPVGSPLSLECTVEGTSNPNLYWYRQAAGRGLQLLFYSVGIGQISSEVPQNLSASRPQDRQFILSSKKLLLSDSGFYLCAWSYGRVTEAFFGQGTRLTVV.

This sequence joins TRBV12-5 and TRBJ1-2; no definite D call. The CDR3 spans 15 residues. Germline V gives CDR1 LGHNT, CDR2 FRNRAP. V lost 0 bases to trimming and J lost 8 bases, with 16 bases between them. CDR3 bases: TGTGCTAGTGGTTTGGTTTGGATGGGAGAAAGGGGCTACACCTTC. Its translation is CASGLVWMGERGYTF. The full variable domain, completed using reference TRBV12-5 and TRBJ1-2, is DARVTQTPRHKVTEMGQEVTMRCQPILGHNTVFWYRQTMMQGLELLAYFRNRAPLDDSGMPKDRFSAEMPDATLATLKIQPSEPRDSAVYFCASGLVWMGERGYTFGSGTRLTVV.

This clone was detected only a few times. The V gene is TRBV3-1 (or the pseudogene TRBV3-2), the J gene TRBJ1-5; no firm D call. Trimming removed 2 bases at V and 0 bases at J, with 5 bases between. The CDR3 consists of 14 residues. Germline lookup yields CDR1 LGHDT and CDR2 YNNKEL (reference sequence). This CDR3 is CASSQKSSNQPQHF. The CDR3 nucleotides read TGTGCCAGCAGCCAAAAGAGTAGCAATCAGCCCCAGCATTTT.

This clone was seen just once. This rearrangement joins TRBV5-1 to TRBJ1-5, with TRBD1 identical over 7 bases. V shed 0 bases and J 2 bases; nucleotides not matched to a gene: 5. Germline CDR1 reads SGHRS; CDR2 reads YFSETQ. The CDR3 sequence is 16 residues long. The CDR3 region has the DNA TGCGCCAGCAGCTTGGAACCAGGGACAGGCAATCAGCCCCAGCATTTT. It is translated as CASSLEPGTGNQPQHF.

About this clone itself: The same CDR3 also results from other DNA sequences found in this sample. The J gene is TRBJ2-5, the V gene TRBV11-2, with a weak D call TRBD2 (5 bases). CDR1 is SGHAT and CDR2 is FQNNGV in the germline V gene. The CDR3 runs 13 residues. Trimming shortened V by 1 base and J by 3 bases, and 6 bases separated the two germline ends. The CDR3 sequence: CASSLGLKETQYF. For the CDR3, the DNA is TGTGCCAGCAGCTTAGGACTAAAAGAGACCCAGTACTTC.

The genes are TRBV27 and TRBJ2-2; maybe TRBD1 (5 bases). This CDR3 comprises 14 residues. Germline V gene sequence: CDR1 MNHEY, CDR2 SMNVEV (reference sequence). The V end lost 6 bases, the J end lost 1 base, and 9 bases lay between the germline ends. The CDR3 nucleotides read TGTGCCAGCAGACGAGGACAGAACACCGGGGAGCTGTTTTTT. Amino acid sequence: CASRRGQNTGELFF.

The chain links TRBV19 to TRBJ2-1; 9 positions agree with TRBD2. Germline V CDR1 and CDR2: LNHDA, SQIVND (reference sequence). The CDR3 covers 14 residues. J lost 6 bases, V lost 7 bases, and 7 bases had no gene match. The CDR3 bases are TGTGCCAGTAAAGAGGCGGGGGGGATCAATGAGCAGTTCTTC. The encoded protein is CASKEAGGINEQFF.

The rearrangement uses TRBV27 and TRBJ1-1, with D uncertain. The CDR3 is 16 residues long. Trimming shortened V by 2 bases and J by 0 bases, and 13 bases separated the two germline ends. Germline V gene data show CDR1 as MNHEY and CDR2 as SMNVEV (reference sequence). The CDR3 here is CASSLLRPGVNTEAFF. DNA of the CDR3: TGTGCCAGCAGTTTACTCCGCCCGGGAGTGAACACTGAAGCTTTCTTT.

The CDR3 DNA follows: TGTGCCAGCAGTGCCCTCTATGGCTACACCTTC. Its protein product is CASSALYGYTF. The chain uses TRBV2 and TRBJ1-2; D is unresolved. V dropped 4 bases and J dropped 4 bases, with 4 bases sitting between them. CDR1 SNHLY and CDR2 FYNNEI come from the germline V gene. The CDR3 covers 11 residues.

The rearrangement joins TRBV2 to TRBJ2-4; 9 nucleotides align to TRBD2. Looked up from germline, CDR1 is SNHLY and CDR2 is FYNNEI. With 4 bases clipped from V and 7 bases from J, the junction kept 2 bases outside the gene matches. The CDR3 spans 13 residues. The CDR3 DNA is TGTGCCAGCAGTGTTGCGGGGGGGAACATTCAGTACTTC. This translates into CASSVAGGNIQYF.

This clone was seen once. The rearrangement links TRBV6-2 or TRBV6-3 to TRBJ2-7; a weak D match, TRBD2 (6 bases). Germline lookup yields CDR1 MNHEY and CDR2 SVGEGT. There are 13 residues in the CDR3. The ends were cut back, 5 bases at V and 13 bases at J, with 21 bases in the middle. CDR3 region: CASSLTTRDFSYF. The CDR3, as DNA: TGTGCCAGCAGTCTCACTACCCGGGACTTCTCATACTTC.

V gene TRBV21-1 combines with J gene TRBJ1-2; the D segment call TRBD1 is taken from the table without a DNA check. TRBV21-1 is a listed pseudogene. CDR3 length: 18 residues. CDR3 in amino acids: CASSKKRGFVSVDYGYTF. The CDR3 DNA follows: TGTGCCAGCAGCAAAAAAAGGGGATTTGTTTCGGTGGACTATGGCTACACCTTC.

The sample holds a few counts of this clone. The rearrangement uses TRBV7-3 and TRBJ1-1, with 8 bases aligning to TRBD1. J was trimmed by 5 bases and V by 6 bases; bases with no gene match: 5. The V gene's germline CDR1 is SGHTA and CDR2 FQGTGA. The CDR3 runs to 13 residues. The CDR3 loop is CASRLQGGTEAFF. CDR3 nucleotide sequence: TGTGCCAGCAGGCTACAGGGGGGAACTGAAGCTTTCTTT.

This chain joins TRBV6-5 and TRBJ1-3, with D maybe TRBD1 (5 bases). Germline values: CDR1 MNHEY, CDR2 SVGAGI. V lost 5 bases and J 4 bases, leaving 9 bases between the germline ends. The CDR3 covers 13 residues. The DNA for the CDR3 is TGTGCCAGCAGTCGGGACTTGGGAAACACCATATATTTT. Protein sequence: CASSRDLGNTIYF.

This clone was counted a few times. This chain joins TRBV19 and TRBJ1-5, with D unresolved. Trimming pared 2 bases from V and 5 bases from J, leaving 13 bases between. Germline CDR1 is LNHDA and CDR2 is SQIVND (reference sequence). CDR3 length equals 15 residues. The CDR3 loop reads CASSITPAEHQPQHF. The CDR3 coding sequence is TGTGCCAGTAGTATAACCCCGGCGGAACATCAGCCCCAGCATTTT.

Written as DNA, the CDR3 is TGTGCCATCAGTGAGTTTCAGGATGGCTACACCTTC. Its translation: CAISEFQDGYTF. The V call is TRBV10-3, the J call TRBJ1-2; D gene unclear. The V end was cut by 1 base, the J end by 6 bases, with 6 bases between. Germline values: CDR1 ENHRY, CDR2 SYGVKD. The CDR3 has 12 residues.

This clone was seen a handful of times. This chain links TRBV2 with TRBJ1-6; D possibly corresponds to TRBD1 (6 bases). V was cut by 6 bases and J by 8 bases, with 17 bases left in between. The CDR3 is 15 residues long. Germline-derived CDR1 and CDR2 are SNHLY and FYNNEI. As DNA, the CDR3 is TGTGCCAGCAGCGTTCAGACAGGAAGAGATTCACCCCTCCACTTT. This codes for CASSVQTGRDSPLHF.

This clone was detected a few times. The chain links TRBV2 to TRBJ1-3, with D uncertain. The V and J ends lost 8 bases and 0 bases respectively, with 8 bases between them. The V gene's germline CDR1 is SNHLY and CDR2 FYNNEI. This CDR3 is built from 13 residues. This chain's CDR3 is CASGQNSGNTIYF. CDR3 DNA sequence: TGTGCCAGCGGGCAGAACTCTGGAAACACCATATATTTT. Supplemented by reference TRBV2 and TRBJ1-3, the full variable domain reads EPEVTQTPSHQVTQMGQEVILRCVPISNHLYFYWYRQILGQKVEFLVSFYNNEISEKSEIFDDQFSVERPDGSNFTLKIRSTKLEDSAMYFCASGQNSGNTIYFGEGSWLTVV.

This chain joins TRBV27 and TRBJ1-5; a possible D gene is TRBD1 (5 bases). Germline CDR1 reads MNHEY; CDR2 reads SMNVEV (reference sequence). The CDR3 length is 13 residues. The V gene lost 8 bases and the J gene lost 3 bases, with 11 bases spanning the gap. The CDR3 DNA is TGTGCCAGCTCCAGGGTTTACAATCAGCCCCAGCATTTT. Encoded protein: CASSRVYNQPQHF.

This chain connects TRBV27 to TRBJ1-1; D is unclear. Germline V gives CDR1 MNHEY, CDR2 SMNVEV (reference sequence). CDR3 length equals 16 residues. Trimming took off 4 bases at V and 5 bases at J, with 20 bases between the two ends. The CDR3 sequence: CASSSPSAGSSTEAFF. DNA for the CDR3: TGTGCCAGCAGTTCGCCCTCGGCGGGCAGCTCTACTGAAGCTTTCTTT.

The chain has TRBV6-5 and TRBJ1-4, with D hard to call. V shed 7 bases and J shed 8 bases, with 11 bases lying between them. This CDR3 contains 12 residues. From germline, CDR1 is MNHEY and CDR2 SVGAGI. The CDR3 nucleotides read TGTGCCAGCATGGTGAGTGAGGAAAAACTGTTTTTT. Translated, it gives CASMVSEEKLFF.

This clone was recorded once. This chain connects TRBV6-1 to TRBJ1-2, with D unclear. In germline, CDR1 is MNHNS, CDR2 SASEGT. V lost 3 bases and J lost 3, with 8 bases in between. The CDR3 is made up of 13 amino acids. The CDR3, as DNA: TGTGCCAGCAGTGAGGTCGGGTACTATGGCTACACCTTC. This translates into CASSEVGYYGYTF.

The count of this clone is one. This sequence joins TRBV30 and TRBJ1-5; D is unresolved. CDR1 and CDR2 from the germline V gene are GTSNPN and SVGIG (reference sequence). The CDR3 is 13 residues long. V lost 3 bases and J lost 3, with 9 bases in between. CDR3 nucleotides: TGTGCCTGGAGCGGACTTCTCAATCAGCCCCAGCATTTT. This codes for CAWSGLLNQPQHF.

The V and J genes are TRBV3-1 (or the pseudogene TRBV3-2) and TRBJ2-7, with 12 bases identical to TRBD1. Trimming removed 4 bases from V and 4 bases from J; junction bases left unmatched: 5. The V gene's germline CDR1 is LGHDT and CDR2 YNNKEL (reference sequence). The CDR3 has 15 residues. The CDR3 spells CASSPRDRGLYEQYF. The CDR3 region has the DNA TGTGCCAGCAGCCCCCGGGACAGGGGGCTATACGAGCAGTACTTC.